These 29 T cell receptor beta chains were all obtained from the same sample, sequenced in a study of T cell responses to AZD1222 COVID-19 vaccine. Data came from immunoSEQ multiplex PCR; TCRdb stores just in-frame clones and leaves some out. The profile shows tens of thousands of clones, 90% of them singletons. Specimen: peripheral blood, collected on day 0 of AZD1222 vaccination. The source of these receptors is an adult in good health.

The rearrangement joins TRBV6-1 to TRBJ2-7, with TRBD1 matching over 10 bases. This CDR3 is built from 17 residues. J gave up 5 bases and V 0 bases, and 10 bases lay outside the gene matches. Germline V CDR1 and CDR2: MNHNS, SASEGT. CDR3 in DNA: TGTGCCAGCAGTGAAGCGTTGGGGACAGGGGTATGGAACGAGCAGTACTTC. It codes for CASSEALGTGVWNEQYF.

CDR3 DNA: TGTGCCAGCAGTGTACGGGGTGAAAAACTGTTTTTT. Its protein is CASSVRGEKLFF. V usage is TRBV2 and J usage is TRBJ1-4; no definite D call. The CDR3 contains 12 residues. Germline assignment: CDR1 SNHLY and CDR2 FYNNEI. V lost 4 bases and J lost 7, with 7 bases in between.

The V call is TRBV19, the J call TRBJ1-1; TRBD1 matches at 9 bases. The length of the CDR3 is 15 residues. From germline, CDR1 is LNHDA and CDR2 SQIVND (reference sequence). The V and J ends lost 5 bases and 4 bases, in that order; junction bases with no gene match: 8. CDR3 protein: CASSAYRGQSTEAFF. CDR3 nucleotides: TGTGCCAGTAGTGCCTACAGGGGGCAGAGCACTGAAGCTTTCTTT. The whole variable domain, remainder taken from reference TRBV19 and TRBJ1-1, is DGGITQSPKYLFRKEGQNVTLSCEQNLNHDAMYWYRQDPGQGLRLIYYSQIVNDFQKGDIAEGYSVSREKKESFPLTVTSAQKNPTAFYLCASSAYRGQSTEAFFGQGTRLTVV.

This clone showed up just a few times. This chain joins TRBV7-9 and TRBJ2-7; 10 nucleotides align to TRBD1. CDR3 size: 15 residues. Unmatched junction bases numbered 5, after V lost 1 base and J lost 5 bases. The germline V gene has CDR1 SEHNR and CDR2 FQNEAQ (reference sequence). CDR3 protein: CASSLGGQGINEQYF. The DNA of the CDR3 is TGTGCCAGCAGCTTAGGGGGACAGGGGATAAACGAGCAGTACTTC.

The J gene is TRBJ1-1, the V gene TRBV4-2, with 10 positions matching TRBD1. This CDR3 has 15 amino acids. Germline assignment: CDR1 LGHNA and CDR2 YNFKEQ. V gave up 1 base and J gave up 5 bases; unmatched junction bases: 4. The CDR3 bases are TGTGCCAGCAGCCAAGGGGACAGGGGAGCTACTGAAGCTTTCTTT. It encodes CASSQGDRGATEAFF.

The genes are TRBV6-6 and TRBJ2-3, with 13 bases matching TRBD2. The V gene's germline CDR1 is MNHNY and CDR2 SVGAGI (reference sequence). J gave up 2 bases and V 2 bases, and 1 base lay outside the gene matches. The CDR3 consists of 16 residues. The CDR3 nucleotides are TGTGCCAGCAGTTACGGGACTAGCGGGAACACAGATACGCAGTATTTT. As protein: CASSYGTSGNTDTQYF.

The chain employs TRBV28 and TRBJ1-2; D gene unclear. V was cut by 3 bases and J by 8 bases, with 19 bases left in between. Germline V gives CDR1 MDHEN, CDR2 SYDVKM. The CDR3 has 15 amino acids. CDR3 residues: CASSLDGGESGGYTF. The CDR3 DNA follows: TGTGCCAGCAGTTTGGACGGCGGTGAATCGGGCGGCTACACCTTC.

The J gene is TRBJ1-6, the V gene TRBV28, with 8 bases matching TRBD1. J lost 9 bases, V lost 5 bases, and 6 bases had no gene match. This CDR3 contains 14 residues. Germline CDR1 is MDHEN and CDR2 is SYDVKM. CDR3 protein: CASSEGQESSPLHF. The CDR3 bases are TGTGCCAGCAGTGAGGGACAGGAATCTTCACCCCTCCACTTT.

The chain couples TRBV9 to TRBJ1-3; D remains unclear. The CDR3 sequence is 16 residues long. CDR1 is SGDLS, CDR2 YYNGEE, per germline. V was pared by 3 bases and J by 2 bases, with 15 bases between. The CDR3 bases are TGTGCCAGCAGCGGAGGAGGATATTTGGCTGGAAACACCATATATTTT. This encodes CASSGGGYLAGNTIYF.

The chain has TRBV19 and TRBJ2-1; 10 bases map to TRBD2. The CDR3 totals 18 residues. J gave up 1 base and V 3 bases, and 9 bases lay outside the gene matches. Germline lookup yields CDR1 LNHDA and CDR2 SQIVND (reference sequence). CDR3 sequence: CASSIGPSGRGSYNEQFF. CDR3 DNA sequence: TGTGCCAGTAGTATCGGGCCTAGCGGGAGAGGATCCTACAATGAGCAGTTCTTC.

A few counts support this clone. The chain couples TRBV5-6 to TRBJ2-7; TRBD1 aligns across 10 bases. The CDR3 runs 14 residues. The V segment lost 5 bases and the J segment 6 bases; nucleotides outside the gene matches: 8. Germline V gene lookup returns CDR1 SGHDT and CDR2 YYEEEE. The CDR3 DNA sequence: TGTGCCAGCAGGTCCGGGACAGGGGCACGCGAGCAGTACTTC. Amino acid sequence: CASRSGTGAREQYF.

V is TRBV18 and J is TRBJ1-5; TRBD1 matches 7 bases. Germline V gene lookup returns CDR1 KGHSH and CDR2 LQKENI. CDR3 length: 16 residues. V shed 3 bases and J 6 bases; nucleotides not matched to a gene: 11. The CDR3 bases are TGTGCCAGCTCACCCAAGGAGGGGGCTGTGAGTCAGCCCCAGCATTTT. It encodes CASSPKEGAVSQPQHF.

The V and J genes are TRBV28 and TRBJ2-5; 9 bases match TRBD2. The V and J ends lost 8 bases and 5 bases, in that order; junction bases with no gene match: 15. This CDR3 has 16 amino acids. Germline CDR1 and CDR2: MDHEN and SYDVKM. The CDR3 protein is CASLSGAGGLQETQYF. The CDR3 DNA is TGTGCCAGCCTCTCAGGAGCGGGGGGATTACAGGAGACCCAGTACTTC.

Notes on this clone: This specimen includes other DNA sequences encoding the same CDR3. V gene TRBV10-3 combines with J gene TRBJ1-1, with D possibly being TRBD1 (5 bases). This CDR3 spans 13 amino acids. V gave up 4 bases and J gave up 1 base, with 7 bases separating them. Germline values: CDR1 ENHRY, CDR2 SYGVKD. The CDR3: CAISGQGNTEAFF. The CDR3 nucleotides read TGTGCCATCAGTGGCCAGGGGAACACTGAAGCTTTCTTT.

V is TRBV5-4 and J is TRBJ2-7; D uncertain. Looked up from germline, CDR1 is SGHNT and CDR2 is YYREEE (reference sequence). The CDR3 runs 14 residues. V was cut by 2 bases and J by 2 bases, with 11 bases left in between. CDR3 sequence: CASSLVGPTYEQYF. Written as DNA, the CDR3 is TGTGCCAGCAGCTTAGTGGGCCCTACCTACGAGCAGTACTTC.

This chain links TRBV2 with TRBJ2-7; no clear D gene. The V gene lost 8 bases and the J gene lost 6 bases, with 14 bases spanning the gap. CDR1 and CDR2 (germline): SNHLY, FYNNEI. The CDR3 is made up of 12 amino acids. This CDR3 is CASSWWEGEQYF. In DNA, the CDR3 is TGTGCCAGCTCCTGGTGGGAAGGCGAGCAGTACTTC.

V gene TRBV28 combines with J gene TRBJ2-7, with 11 bases matching TRBD2. CDR3 length: 15 amino acids. Germline loops: CDR1 MDHEN, CDR2 SYDVKM. The V gene end was trimmed by 3 bases and the J gene end by 3 bases; junction bases not matched to a gene: 4. The CDR3 sequence is CASSFGTSGDYEQYF. The CDR3, as DNA: TGTGCCAGCAGTTTTGGGACTAGCGGAGACTACGAGCAGTACTTC.

The gene calls are TRBV3-1 (or the pseudogene TRBV3-2) and TRBJ2-5; a possible D gene is TRBD1 (5 bases). Germline V gene data show CDR1 as LGHDT and CDR2 as YNNKEL (reference sequence). This CDR3 is 13 amino acids long. The ends were cut back, 3 bases at V and 5 bases at J, with 10 bases in the middle. As DNA, the CDR3 is TGTGCCAGCAGCCACAGGGATGGGGAGACCCAGTACTTC. It is translated as CASSHRDGETQYF.

The chain combines TRBV7-6 with TRBJ2-3; the match to TRBD2 covers 15 bases. The V gene end was trimmed by 5 bases and the J gene end by 4 bases; junction bases not matched to a gene: 4. Germline CDR1 is SGHVS and CDR2 is FNYEAQ. The CDR3 covers 16 residues. The CDR3 DNA sequence: TGTGCCAGCAGCCGGACTAGCGGGGGGGTGGCAGATACGCAGTATTTT. This gives the protein CASSRTSGGVADTQYF.

The gene calls are TRBV29-1 and TRBJ1-2, with no clear D. The V gene lost 4 bases and the J gene lost 7 bases, with 25 bases spanning the gap. CDR1 and CDR2 from the germline V gene are SQVTM and ANQGSEA. The CDR3 sequence is 16 residues long. The CDR3, as DNA: TGCAGCGTTGGAGATTACTCAGGCCGAATGAGCGGTGGCTACACCTTC. Its protein is CSVGDYSGRMSGGYTF.

In this sample, this clone turned up once. The chain links TRBV6-5 to TRBJ1-2, with 8 nucleotides matching TRBD1. J was trimmed by 8 bases and V by 6 bases; bases with no gene match: 8. The germline CDR1 and CDR2 sequences are MNHEY and SVGAGI. CDR3 length: 13 amino acids. CDR3 loop: CASRRTGQGGYTF. The CDR3, as DNA: TGTGCCAGCAGGAGGACAGGGCAGGGGGGCTACACCTTC.

The chain couples TRBV28 to TRBJ2-7; TRBD2 is a possible D gene (5 bases). The germline V and J ends were trimmed by 5 bases and 0 bases, with 11 bases remaining between them. Germline lookup yields CDR1 MDHEN and CDR2 SYDVKM. This CDR3 spans 14 amino acids. This CDR3 is CASSGVGDSYEQYF. The CDR3 nucleotides are TGTGCCAGCAGTGGGGTCGGGGACTCCTACGAGCAGTACTTC.

This chain joins TRBV19 and TRBJ2-3; D possibly matches TRBD1 or TRBD2 (5 bases each). V was trimmed by 5 bases and J by 2 bases, leaving 17 bases between them. Germline loops: CDR1 LNHDA, CDR2 SQIVND (reference sequence). The length of the CDR3 is 16 residues. CDR3 nucleotide sequence: TGTGCCAGTAGTTACGGGACGAGAGACCCCACAGATACGCAGTATTTT. Translating gives CASSYGTRDPTDTQYF.

In its sample, this clone was seen once. The chain joins TRBV5-1 to TRBJ2-2; 10 positions match TRBD2. V shed 1 base and J 6 bases; nucleotides not matched to a gene: 3. CDR3 size: 15 residues. Germline CDR1 is SGHRS and CDR2 is YFSETQ. For the CDR3, the DNA is TGCGCCAGCAGCTTGCCAGCGGGAGGGCCCGGGGAGCTGTTTTTT. It codes for CASSLPAGGPGELFF.

This chain uses TRBV28 with TRBJ1-4; possibly TRBD1 for D (5 bases). Germline values: CDR1 MDHEN, CDR2 SYDVKM. The CDR3 loop spans 18 amino acids. With 3 bases removed from V and 10 bases from J, the gap between germline ends came to 27 bases. CDR3 sequence: CASSLGSGTSNFGGKLFF. For the CDR3, the DNA is TGTGCCAGCAGTTTGGGGTCCGGGACGTCAAACTTCGGGGGAAAACTGTTTTTT.

This clone has only one observation. V and J are TRBV13 and TRBJ2-7, with D uncertain. The ends were cut back, 3 bases at V and 4 bases at J, with 4 bases in the middle. Per the germline V gene, CDR1 is PRHDT and CDR2 is FYEKMQ (reference sequence). This CDR3 is built from 11 residues. The CDR3 here is CASSFMYEQYF. The CDR3, as DNA: TGTGCCAGCAGCTTCATGTACGAGCAGTACTTC.

V usage is TRBV28 and J usage is TRBJ1-2; D is uncertain. Between the trimmed V and J ends, which lost 4 bases and 0 bases, there was a span of 15 bases. Germline V gives CDR1 MDHEN, CDR2 SYDVKM. This CDR3 spans 16 amino acids. CDR3 in DNA: TGTGCCAGCAGTTCGGTCAGGTTTTCCTCTAACTATGGCTACACCTTC. Its protein product is CASSSVRFSSNYGYTF.

The gene calls are TRBV10-2 and TRBJ1-1; 9 nucleotides match TRBD1. Germline trimming cut 4 bases from V and 1 base from J; bases unmatched to any gene: 4. Germline assignment: CDR1 WSHSY and CDR2 SAAADI. This CDR3 comprises 15 residues. The CDR3 loop reads CASSVPGQGNTEAFF. CDR3 coding DNA: TGCGCCAGCAGTGTCCCGGGACAGGGGAACACTGAAGCTTTCTTT.

Written as DNA, the CDR3 is TGCGCCAGCAGCCAAGATAGTTTGCGGGGTCTGAACACCATATATTTT. It yields the protein CASSQDSLRGLNTIYF. The chain joins TRBV4-1 to TRBJ1-3; D is uncertain. Germline V lookup: CDR1 MGHRA, CDR2 YSYEKL. V was cut by 0 bases and J by 7 bases, with 16 bases left in between. CDR3 length: 16 amino acids.